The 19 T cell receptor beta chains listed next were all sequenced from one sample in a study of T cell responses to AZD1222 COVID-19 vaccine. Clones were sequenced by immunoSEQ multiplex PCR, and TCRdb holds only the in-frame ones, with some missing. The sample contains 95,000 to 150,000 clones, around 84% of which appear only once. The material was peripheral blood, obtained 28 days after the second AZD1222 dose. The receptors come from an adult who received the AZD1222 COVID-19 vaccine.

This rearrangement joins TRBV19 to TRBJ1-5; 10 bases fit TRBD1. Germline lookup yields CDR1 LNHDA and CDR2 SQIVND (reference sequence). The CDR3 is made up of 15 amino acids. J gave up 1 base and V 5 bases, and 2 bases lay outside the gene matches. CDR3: CASSVDRGSNQPQHF. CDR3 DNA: TGTGCCAGTAGTGTGGACAGGGGGAGCAATCAGCCCCAGCATTTT.

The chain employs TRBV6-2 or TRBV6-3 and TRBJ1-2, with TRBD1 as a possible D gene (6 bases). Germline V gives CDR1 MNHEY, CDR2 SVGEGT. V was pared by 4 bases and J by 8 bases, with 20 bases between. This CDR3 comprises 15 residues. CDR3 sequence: CASSFPLGQTSGYTF. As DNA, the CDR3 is TGTGCCAGCAGTTTCCCTCTCGGACAGACGAGCGGCTACACCTTC.

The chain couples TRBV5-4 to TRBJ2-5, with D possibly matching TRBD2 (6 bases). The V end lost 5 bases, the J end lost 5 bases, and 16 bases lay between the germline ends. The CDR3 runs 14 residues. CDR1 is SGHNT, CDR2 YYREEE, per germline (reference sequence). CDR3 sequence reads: CASSPGRGYETQYF. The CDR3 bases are TGTGCCAGCAGTCCCGGTCGGGGGTACGAGACCCAGTACTTC. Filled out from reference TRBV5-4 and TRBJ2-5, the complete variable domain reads ETGVTQSPTHLIKTRGQQVTLRCSSQSGHNTVSWYQQALGQGPQFIFQYYREEENGRGNFPPRFSGLQFPNYSSELNVNALELDDSALYLCASSPGRGYETQYFGPGTRLLVL.

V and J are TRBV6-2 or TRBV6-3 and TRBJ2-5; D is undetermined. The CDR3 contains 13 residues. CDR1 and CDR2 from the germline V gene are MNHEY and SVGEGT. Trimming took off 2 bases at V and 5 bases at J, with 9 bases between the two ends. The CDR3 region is CASSYGLGETQYF. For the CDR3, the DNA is TGTGCCAGCAGTTACGGCCTGGGGGAGACCCAGTACTTC.

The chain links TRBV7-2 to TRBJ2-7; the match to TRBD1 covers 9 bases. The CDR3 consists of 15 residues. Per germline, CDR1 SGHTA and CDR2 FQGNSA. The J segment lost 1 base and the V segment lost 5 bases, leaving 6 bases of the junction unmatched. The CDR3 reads CASSQGQGRSYEQYF. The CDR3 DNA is TGTGCCAGCAGCCAAGGACAGGGGAGGTCCTACGAGCAGTACTTC.

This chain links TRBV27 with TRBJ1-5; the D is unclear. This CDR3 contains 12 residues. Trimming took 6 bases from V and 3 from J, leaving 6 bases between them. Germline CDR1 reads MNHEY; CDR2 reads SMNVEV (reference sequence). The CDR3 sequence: CASRGLNQPQHF. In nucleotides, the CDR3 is TGTGCCAGCAGGGGCCTCAATCAGCCCCAGCATTTT.

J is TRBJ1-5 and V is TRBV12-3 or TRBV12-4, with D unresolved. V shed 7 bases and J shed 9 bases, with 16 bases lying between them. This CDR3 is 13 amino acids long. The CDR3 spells CASTHDQSGPQHF. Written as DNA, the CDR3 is TGTGCCAGCACCCACGACCAAAGTGGGCCCCAGCATTTT.

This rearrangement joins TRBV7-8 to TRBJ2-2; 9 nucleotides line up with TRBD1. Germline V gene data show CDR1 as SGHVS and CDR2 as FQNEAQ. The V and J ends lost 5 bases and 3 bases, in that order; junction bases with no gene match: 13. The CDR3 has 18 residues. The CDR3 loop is CASSPHRGRGPYTGELFF. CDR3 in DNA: TGTGCCAGCAGCCCGCACAGGGGGCGGGGTCCTTACACCGGGGAGCTGTTTTTT.

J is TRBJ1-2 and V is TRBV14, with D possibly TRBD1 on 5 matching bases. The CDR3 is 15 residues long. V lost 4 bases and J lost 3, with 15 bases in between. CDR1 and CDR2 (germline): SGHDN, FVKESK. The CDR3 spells CASSPGGTADYGYTF. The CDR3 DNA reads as TGTGCCAGCAGCCCTGGAGGGACCGCGGACTATGGCTACACCTTC.

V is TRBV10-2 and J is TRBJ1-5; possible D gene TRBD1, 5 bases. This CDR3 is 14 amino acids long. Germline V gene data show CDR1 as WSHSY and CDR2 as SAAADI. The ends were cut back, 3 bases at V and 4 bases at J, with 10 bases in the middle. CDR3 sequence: CASSDFQGNQPQHF. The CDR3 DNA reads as TGCGCCAGCAGTGATTTTCAGGGTAATCAGCCCCAGCATTTT.

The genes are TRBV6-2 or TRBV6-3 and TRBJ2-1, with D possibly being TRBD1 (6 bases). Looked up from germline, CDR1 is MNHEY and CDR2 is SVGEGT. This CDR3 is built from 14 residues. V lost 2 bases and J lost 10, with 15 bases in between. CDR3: CASSYRTVEGEQFF. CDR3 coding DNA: TGTGCCAGCAGTTACAGGACAGTCGAGGGGGAGCAGTTCTTC.

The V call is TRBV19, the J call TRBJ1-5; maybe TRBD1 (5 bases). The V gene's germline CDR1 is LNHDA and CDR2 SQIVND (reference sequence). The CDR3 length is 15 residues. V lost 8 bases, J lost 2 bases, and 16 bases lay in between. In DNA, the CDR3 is TGTGCCAGTGAATACGAGACGGGGGGCAATCAGCCCCAGCATTTT. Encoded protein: CASEYETGGNQPQHF.

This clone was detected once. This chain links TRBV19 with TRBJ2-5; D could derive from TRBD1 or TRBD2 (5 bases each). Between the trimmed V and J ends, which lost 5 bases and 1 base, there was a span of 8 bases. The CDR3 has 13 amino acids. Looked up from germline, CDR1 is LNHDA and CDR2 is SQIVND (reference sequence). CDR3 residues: CASSGTVQETQYF. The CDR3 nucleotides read TGTGCCAGTAGTGGGACCGTCCAAGAGACCCAGTACTTC.

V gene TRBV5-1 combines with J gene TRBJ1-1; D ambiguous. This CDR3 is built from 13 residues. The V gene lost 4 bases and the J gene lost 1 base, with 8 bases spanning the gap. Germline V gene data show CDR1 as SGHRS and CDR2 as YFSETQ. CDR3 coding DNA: TGCGCCAGCAGCCGAGGAGCGAACACTGAAGCTTTCTTT. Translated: CASSRGANTEAFF.

The CDR3 DNA is TGCGCCAGCAGCTTGGAGGGTGCCCAATATGGCTACACCTTC. It encodes CASSLEGAQYGYTF. This chain links TRBV5-1 with TRBJ1-2; no firm D call. Germline CDR1 is SGHRS and CDR2 is YFSETQ. The CDR3 is 14 amino acids. The V end lost 0 bases, the J end lost 5 bases, and 11 bases lay between the germline ends.

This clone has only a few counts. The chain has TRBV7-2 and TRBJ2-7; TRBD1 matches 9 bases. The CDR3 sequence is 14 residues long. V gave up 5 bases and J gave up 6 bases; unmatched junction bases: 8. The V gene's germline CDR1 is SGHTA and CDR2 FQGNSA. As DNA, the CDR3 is TGTGCCAGCAGCACAGGGACAGGGCAGGGCGAGCAGTACTTC. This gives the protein CASSTGTGQGEQYF.

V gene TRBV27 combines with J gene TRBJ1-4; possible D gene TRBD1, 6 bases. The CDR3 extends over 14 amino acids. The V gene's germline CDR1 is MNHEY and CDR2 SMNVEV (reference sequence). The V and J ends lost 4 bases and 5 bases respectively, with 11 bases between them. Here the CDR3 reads CASSSGQLNEKLFF. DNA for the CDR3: TGTGCCAGCAGTTCAGGACAGCTAAATGAAAAACTGTTTTTT.

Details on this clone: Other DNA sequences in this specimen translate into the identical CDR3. The CDR3 sequence is CASSLRQGQPQHF. CDR3 DNA sequence: TGTGCCAGCAGCCTAAGACAGGGGCAGCCCCAGCATTTT. The chain employs TRBV7-8 and TRBJ1-5, with 8 bases matching TRBD1. The CDR3 has 13 residues. The germline V gene encodes CDR1 SGHVS and CDR2 FQNEAQ. V shed 5 bases and J 7 bases; nucleotides not matched to a gene: 4.

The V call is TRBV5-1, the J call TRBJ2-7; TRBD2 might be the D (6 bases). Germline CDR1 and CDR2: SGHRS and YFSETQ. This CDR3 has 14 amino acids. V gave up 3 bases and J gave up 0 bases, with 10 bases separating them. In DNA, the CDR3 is TGCGCCAGCAGCTCAGGGACTGTCTCCTACGAGCAGTACTTC. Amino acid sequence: CASSSGTVSYEQYF. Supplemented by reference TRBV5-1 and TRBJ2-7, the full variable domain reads KAGVTQTPRYLIKTRGQQVTLSCSPISGHRSVSWYQQTPGQGLQFLFEYFSETQRNKGNFPGRFSGRQFSNSRSEMNVSTLELGDSALYLCASSSGTVSYEQYFGPGTRLTVT.